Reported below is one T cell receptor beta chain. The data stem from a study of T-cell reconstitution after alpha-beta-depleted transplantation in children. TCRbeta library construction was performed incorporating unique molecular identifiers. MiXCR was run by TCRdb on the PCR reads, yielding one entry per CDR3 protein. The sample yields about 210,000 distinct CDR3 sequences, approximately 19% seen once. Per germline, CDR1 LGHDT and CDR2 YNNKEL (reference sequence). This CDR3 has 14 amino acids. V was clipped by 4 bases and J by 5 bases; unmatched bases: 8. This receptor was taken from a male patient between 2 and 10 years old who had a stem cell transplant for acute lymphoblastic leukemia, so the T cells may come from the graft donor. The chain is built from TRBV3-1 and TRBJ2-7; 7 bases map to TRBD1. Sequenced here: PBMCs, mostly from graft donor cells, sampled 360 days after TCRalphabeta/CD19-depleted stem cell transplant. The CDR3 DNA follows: TGTGCCAGCAGCCTAAGTGACAGGGACCACGAGCAGTACTTC. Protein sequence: CASSLSDRDHEQYF.